This TCR beta chain comes out of a study of blood T cells in healthy people across ages. Overall study findings and caveats: Diversity estimated from one million T cells was considered an underestimate. Unsorted PBMC input precluded a conclusive naive versus antigen-experienced comparison.

It was with a sample-barcoded 5' primer and a J-beta primer mix that a second PCR of roughly 7 to 12 cycles was run. Every cDNA molecule bore a tag from a template-switch adaptor containing 12 random nucleotides. TCRdb re-called the 5' RACE reads through MiXCR, storing one row per CDR3 protein. The data hold about 620,000 distinct CDR3 sequences, with roughly 21% observed a single time. Researchers report isolating at least 7 million PBMCs per sample. Remarks on this clonotype: Its antigen is undetermined.

Trimming removed 2 bases at V and 4 bases at J, with 11 bases between. CDR3 length: 14 residues. Germline V CDR1 and CDR2: MNHEY, SVGAGI. V and J are TRBV6-5 and TRBJ1-1, with D perhaps matching TRBD1 (5 bases). The specimen was blood. This clonotype originated in an older man in good health. The CDR3 sequence: CASSYGGSGTEAFF. The CDR3 DNA is TGTGCCAGCAGTTACGGGGGGAGCGGCACTGAAGCTTTCTTT.